Below, 29 T cell receptor beta chains from the same sample are listed, as sequenced in a study of blood T cell repertoires in COVID-19 (dated by TCRdb to the early 2020s). The receptor library was made with the immunoSEQ multiplex PCR assay. TCRdb's version of the immuneACCESS table is confined to in-frame rearrangements and falls short of the full clone set. An unresolved V gene accounts for under half of the shortfall where checked; the remainder is of unknown origin. Within this sample are under 350,000 clones, with 80% to 90% of them counted one time only. Jointly, the top ten make up 9.5% to 12% of the sample. The sequenced sample was peripheral blood. The receptor set was obtained from a woman in her 70s with acute or convalescent COVID-19.

The chain has TRBV5-4 and TRBJ2-1; 13 bases match TRBD2. This CDR3 region has 15 residues. The germline V gene has CDR1 SGHNT and CDR2 YYREEE (reference sequence). The V and J ends lost 2 bases and 8 bases, in that order; junction bases with no gene match: 4. For the CDR3, the DNA is TGTGCCAGCAGCTTCGGACTAGCGGGGGTTGATGAGCAGTTCTTC. Protein product: CASSFGLAGVDEQFF.

The rearrangement links TRBV5-5 to TRBJ1-2; 9 bases align to TRBD1. Per the germline V gene, CDR1 is SGHKS and CDR2 is YYEKEE (reference sequence). The CDR3 is 13 amino acids. J lost 6 bases, V lost 3 bases, and 3 bases had no gene match. The CDR3 region is CASSWTGVDGYTF. CDR3 coding DNA: TGTGCCAGCAGCTGGACAGGGGTCGATGGCTACACCTTC. Full variable domain (rest looked up from reference TRBV5-5 and TRBJ1-2): DAGVTQSPTHLIKTRGQQVTLRCSPISGHKSVSWYQQVLGQGPQFIFQYYEKEERGRGNFPDRFSARQFPNYSSELNVNALLLGDSALYLCASSWTGVDGYTFGSGTRLTVV.

V is TRBV4-1 and J is TRBJ2-5; 7 nucleotides align to TRBD2. Germline V lookup: CDR1 MGHRA, CDR2 YSYEKL. This CDR3 has 15 residues. The V and J ends lost 1 base and 5 bases, in that order; junction bases with no gene match: 7. CDR3 DNA sequence: TGCGCCAGCAGCCAAGTCGAAGGACTAGGCGAGACCCAGTACTTC. This gives the protein CASSQVEGLGETQYF.

This clone was counted a single time. The chain recombines TRBV9 with TRBJ2-3; 9 bases map to TRBD2. The CDR3 covers 16 residues. V lost 3 bases to trimming and J lost 4 bases; unmatched junction nucleotides: 9. Germline-derived CDR1 and CDR2 are SGDLS and YYNGEE. The CDR3: CASSGEGAGGPDTQYF. The DNA for the CDR3 is TGTGCCAGCAGCGGCGAAGGCGCGGGGGGGCCAGATACGCAGTATTTT.

The CDR3 region has the DNA TGTGCCAGCAGCCCCGACAGGGCTGCTAAGGGCTACACCTTC. Translation: CASSPDRAAKGYTF. The V gene is TRBV3-1 (or the pseudogene TRBV3-2), the J gene TRBJ1-2, with 7 nucleotides matching TRBD1. This CDR3 has 14 amino acids. Trimming at V came to 4 bases and at J to 8 bases, leaving 10 bases not matched to a gene. The germline gives CDR1 LGHDT, CDR2 YNNKEL (reference sequence).

As concerns this clone: Sequence at one end of the junction differs from germline and may be a read error. V gene TRBV10-3 combines with J gene TRBJ1-1, with D maybe TRBD1 (5 bases). Germline V CDR1 and CDR2: ENHRY, SYGVKD. CDR3 length: 11 residues. Here the CDR3 reads CAISGQGRLGF. For the CDR3, the DNA is TGTGCCATCAGTGGTCAGGGTCGTTTAGGGTTT.

This clone was picked up many times. V and J are TRBV11-3 and TRBJ1-1; D gene uncertain. CDR3 length: 12 residues. Germline lookup yields CDR1 SGHNT and CDR2 YENEEA. V shed 3 bases and J shed 4 bases, with 6 bases lying between them. This chain's CDR3 is CASSLSGTEAFF. The CDR3 nucleotides read TGTGCCAGCAGCTTGAGTGGCACTGAAGCTTTCTTT.

CDR3 sequence (DNA): TGTGCCAGCAGTGACCTACGGTATGGAGAGACTGAAGCTTTCTTT. It translates to CASSDLRYGETEAFF. The chain links TRBV25-1 to TRBJ1-1; D not certain. Germline V gives CDR1 MGHDK, CDR2 SYGVNS. The CDR3 consists of 15 residues. Trimming took off 3 bases at V and 5 bases at J, with 16 bases between the two ends.

The chain employs TRBV6-6 and TRBJ1-2, with D uncertain. Germline V CDR1 and CDR2: MNHNY, SVGAGI (reference sequence). V was cut by 5 bases and J by 0 bases, with 19 bases left in between. This CDR3 region has 17 residues. CDR3 region: CASSQRRNLPTNYGYTF. In DNA, the CDR3 is TGTGCCAGCAGTCAAAGGCGGAACCTCCCTACTAACTATGGCTACACCTTC.

The chain recombines TRBV10-3 with TRBJ2-7; possible D gene TRBD2, 5 bases. CDR3 length: 14 residues. V lost 0 bases and J lost 0, with 6 bases in between. CDR1 and CDR2 (germline): ENHRY, SYGVKD. CDR3 amino acids: CAISESSDSYEQYF. The CDR3 DNA sequence: TGTGCCATCAGTGAGTCTAGCGACTCCTACGAGCAGTACTTC.

The chain uses TRBV12-3 or TRBV12-4 and TRBJ2-7; D is unresolved. The CDR3 has 13 residues. V lost 7 bases to trimming and J lost 2 bases, with 12 bases between them. In DNA, the CDR3 is TGTGCCAGCACCTCAGGAAACCCCTACGAGCAGTACTTC. Amino acid sequence: CASTSGNPYEQYF.

The V gene is TRBV3-1 (or the pseudogene TRBV3-2), the J gene TRBJ2-3, with TRBD2 matching 8 bases. The CDR3 consists of 18 residues. CDR1 and CDR2 (germline): LGHDT, YNNKEL (reference sequence). Trimming removed 3 bases from V and 5 bases from J; junction bases left unmatched: 16. CDR3 amino acids: CASSQSPRSAGVLDTQYF. CDR3 DNA: TGTGCCAGCAGCCAGTCCCCCCGCTCAGCGGGGGTTTTAGATACGCAGTATTTT.

This chain uses TRBV18 with TRBJ1-2; D remains ambiguous. CDR1 and CDR2 (germline): KGHSH, LQKENI. Deletions cut 3 bases from V and 6 bases from J, with 23 bases between. The CDR3 extends over 17 amino acids. This chain's CDR3 is CASSPITSGISGHGYTF. The CDR3 bases are TGTGCCAGCTCACCTATTACATCCGGGATCTCCGGACATGGCTACACCTTC. The full variable domain, in which reference TRBV18 and TRBJ1-2 provide the parts outside the CDR3, is NAGVMQNPRHLVRRRGQEARLRCSPMKGHSHVYWYRQLPEEGLKFMVYLQKENIIDESGMPKERFSAEFPKEGPSILRIQQVVRGDSAAYFCASSPITSGISGHGYTFGSGTRLTVV.

The DNA of the CDR3 is TGCGCCAGCAGCCAAGGGTCAGGACAAGAGACCCAGTACTTC. Protein sequence: CASSQGSGQETQYF. J is TRBJ2-5 and V is TRBV4-1, with D unresolved. Trimming took off 1 base at V and 2 bases at J, with 8 bases between the two ends. The germline V gene encodes CDR1 MGHRA and CDR2 YSYEKL. The length of the CDR3 is 14 residues.

The rearrangement joins TRBV6-2 or TRBV6-3 to TRBJ2-1; D might be TRBD2 (6 bases). V dropped 4 bases and J dropped 2 bases, with 15 bases sitting between them. Germline V gene data show CDR1 as MNHEY and CDR2 as SVGEGT. The CDR3 runs 16 residues. The CDR3 reads CASSSALARPYNEQFF. The CDR3 DNA sequence: TGTGCCAGCAGTTCCGCCCTAGCGAGACCCTACAATGAGCAGTTCTTC.

This clone was counted a few times. The rearrangement joins TRBV9 to TRBJ1-1; no definite D call. The CDR3 has 13 amino acids. Germline CDR1 reads SGDLS; CDR2 reads YYNGEE. Deletions cut 0 bases from V and 6 bases from J, with 9 bases between. The CDR3 protein is CASSVDSLAEAFF. DNA of the CDR3: TGTGCCAGCAGCGTAGACAGCCTCGCTGAAGCTTTCTTT.

This clone occurred once. The chain carries TRBV10-2 and TRBJ2-2, with D possibly being TRBD1 (6 bases). This CDR3 comprises 16 residues. The ends were cut back, 6 bases at V and 2 bases at J, with 16 bases in the middle. From germline, CDR1 is WSHSY and CDR2 SAAADI. The chain's CDR3 is CASRLHSDSNTGELFF. The CDR3 coding sequence is TGCGCCAGCAGACTTCACTCGGACAGCAACACCGGGGAGCTGTTTTTT.

The rearrangement links TRBV12-5 to TRBJ1-3; no definite D call. Per the germline V gene, CDR1 is LGHNT and CDR2 is FRNRAP. Between the trimmed V and J ends, which lost 6 bases and 0 bases, there was a span of 9 bases. This CDR3 comprises 14 residues. The DNA for the CDR3 is TGTGCTAGTGGAACCTCAGGCTCTGGAAACACCATATATTTT. Amino acid sequence: CASGTSGSGNTIYF.

This chain uses TRBV5-5 with TRBJ1-4, with D possibly matching TRBD1 (5 bases). The CDR3 is made up of 14 amino acids. The germline gives CDR1 SGHKS, CDR2 YYEKEE (reference sequence). V dropped 1 base and J dropped 7 bases, with 11 bases sitting between them. The CDR3, as DNA: TGTGCCAGCAGCTTGTGGCAGGGTAGTGAAAAACTGTTTTTT. Protein product: CASSLWQGSEKLFF.

This clone was detected a few times. The gene calls are TRBV19 and TRBJ1-2; D is ambiguous. Germline assignment: CDR1 LNHDA and CDR2 SQIVND (reference sequence). CDR3 length equals 12 residues. Deletions cut 7 bases from V and 4 bases from J, with 10 bases between. This chain's CDR3 is CASIQEGYGYTF. Here the CDR3 DNA reads TGTGCCAGTATCCAAGAGGGCTATGGCTACACCTTC.

This clone was seen only once. This chain connects TRBV28 to TRBJ2-7, with D perhaps TRBD1 (9 bases). Germline CDR1 is MDHEN and CDR2 is SYDVKM. CDR3 length: 15 residues. The ends were cut back, 5 bases at V and 3 bases at J, with 17 bases in the middle. The CDR3 region has the DNA TGTGCCAGCAGTCGGGGGGGACAGGGTTACTACGAGCAGTACTTC. This translates into CASSRGGQGYYEQYF.

This clone was observed a handful of times. This sequence joins TRBV2 and TRBJ1-5; D gene uncertain. The ends were cut back, 6 bases at V and 11 bases at J, with 14 bases in the middle. Germline-derived CDR1 and CDR2 are SNHLY and FYNNEI. The CDR3 is 12 residues long. The chain's CDR3 is CASRTSREAQHF. The CDR3 DNA follows: TGTGCCAGCAGGACCTCTAGGGAGGCCCAGCATTTT.

This rearrangement joins TRBV3-1 (or the pseudogene TRBV3-2) to TRBJ2-1, with 8 positions matching TRBD2. Germline V gene lookup returns CDR1 LGHDT and CDR2 YNNKEL (reference sequence). Germline trimming cut 8 bases from V and 1 base from J; bases unmatched to any gene: 4. The CDR3 runs to 14 residues. As DNA, the CDR3 is TGTGCCAGCGGGGGACTAGGGTCCTACAATGAGCAGTTCTTC. This gives the protein CASGGLGSYNEQFF.

Written as DNA, the CDR3 is TGTGCCAGTAGTATCACAATGGGCAGGGAAAACGAGCAGTACTTC. It is translated as CASSITMGRENEQYF. The chain couples TRBV19 to TRBJ2-7; D is possibly TRBD1 (5 bases). The CDR3 runs 15 residues. Germline lookup yields CDR1 LNHDA and CDR2 SQIVND (reference sequence). V gave up 3 bases and J gave up 5 bases, with 17 bases separating them.

This clone was seen a handful of times. The chain uses TRBV3-1 (or the pseudogene TRBV3-2) and TRBJ1-2; D unclear. CDR1 and CDR2 (germline): LGHDT, YNNKEL (reference sequence). Trimming shortened V by 3 bases and J by 4 bases, and 9 bases separated the two germline ends. The CDR3 extends over 13 amino acids. CDR3 protein: CASSHGSFYGYTF. The CDR3 region has the DNA TGTGCCAGCAGCCATGGGAGCTTCTATGGCTACACCTTC.

This sequence joins TRBV2 and TRBJ1-6; 7 bases are shared with TRBD1. The CDR3 loop spans 15 amino acids. Trimming removed 6 bases from V and 7 bases from J; junction bases left unmatched: 9. The V gene's germline CDR1 is SNHLY and CDR2 FYNNEI. CDR3 amino acids: CASRDRDSANSPLHF. The DNA for the CDR3 is TGTGCCAGCAGAGACCGGGACAGCGCCAATTCACCCCTCCACTTT.

V usage is TRBV11-2 and J usage is TRBJ2-1; 11 bases fit TRBD2. The CDR3 covers 16 residues. Germline CDR1 SGHAT, CDR2 FQNNGV. Germline trimming cut 5 bases from V and 5 bases from J; bases unmatched to any gene: 8. The CDR3 bases are TGTGCCAGCAGCCTCGAGGGACTAGCGGTACACAATGAGCAGTTCTTC. Protein sequence: CASSLEGLAVHNEQFF.

The rearrangement joins TRBV5-1 to TRBJ2-6; 7 positions agree with TRBD1. The CDR3 is 19 residues long. The ends lost 7 bases at V and 0 bases at J; junction bases unmatched: 16. CDR1 is SGHRS and CDR2 is YFSETQ in the germline V gene. The CDR3 coding sequence is TGCGCCAGCCGCGAGAGAGGGGGACAGCCAACCTCTGGGGCCAACGTCCTGACTTTC. Translated, it gives CASRERGGQPTSGANVLTF. Full variable domain (missing parts from reference TRBV5-1 and TRBJ2-6): KAGVTQTPRYLIKTRGQQVTLSCSPISGHRSVSWYQQTPGQGLQFLFEYFSETQRNKGNFPGRFSGRQFSNSRSEMNVSTLELGDSALYLCASRERGGQPTSGANVLTFGAGSRLTVL.

The chain is built from TRBV9 and TRBJ2-7; 8 bases are a match to TRBD1. V lost 4 bases, J lost 0 bases, and 3 bases stayed unmatched. Germline lookup yields CDR1 SGDLS and CDR2 YYNGEE. The CDR3 has 14 amino acids. The CDR3 DNA reads as TGTGCCAGCAGCCAGGGGGCAAGCTCCTACGAGCAGTACTTC. It is translated as CASSQGASSYEQYF.